These 11 T cell receptor beta chains came from one sample sequenced in a study of blood T cell repertoires in COVID-19. Sequencing used immunoSEQ multiplex PCR; TCRdb keeps in-frame clones, though not all of them. The sample records around 240,000 clones, 85% to 90% being singletons. Input material: PBMCs or T cells enriched from blood (not recorded which). These receptors were obtained from a man in his fifties who had been exposed to COVID-19.

The chain employs TRBV19 and TRBJ1-5, with a possible D match to TRBD1 (5 bases). The V and J ends lost 3 bases and 9 bases respectively, with 18 bases between them. The CDR3 has 15 residues. Germline V gene data show CDR1 as LNHDA and CDR2 as SQIVND (reference sequence). Here the CDR3 DNA reads TGTGCCAGTAGTATCCCCAACTGGGGCCCACGGCCCCAGCATTTT. Its translation is CASSIPNWGPRPQHF.

This chain links TRBV5-6 with TRBJ2-3, with 7 bases identical to TRBD1. Germline CDR1 and CDR2: SGHDT and YYEEEE. This CDR3 comprises 15 residues. After removal of 0 bases from V and 4 bases from J, the junction contained 5 bases not matched to a gene. CDR3 region: CASSLGGQGADTQYF. The CDR3 bases are TGTGCCAGCAGCTTGGGAGGTCAGGGGGCAGATACGCAGTATTTT.

This clone was found once. The chain joins TRBV9 to TRBJ2-2; D is possibly TRBD1 (5 bases). Germline CDR1 SGDLS, CDR2 YYNGEE. This CDR3 spans 15 amino acids. Trimming removed 3 bases at V and 5 bases at J, with 14 bases between. In nucleotides, the CDR3 is TGTGCCAGCAGCGGACAGCAAAACCCAACCGGGGAGCTGTTTTTT. Its protein product is CASSGQQNPTGELFF.

The chain combines TRBV2 with TRBJ1-2, with 10 bases matching TRBD1. With V trimmed by 4 bases and J by 5 bases, 7 bases remained unmatched. The germline V gene encodes CDR1 SNHLY and CDR2 FYNNEI. CDR3 length: 15 amino acids. The CDR3, as DNA: TGTGCCAGCAGTGCAGACAGGGGGCATTATTATGGCTACACCTTC. It is translated as CASSADRGHYYGYTF.

On this clone itself: This CDR3 is also generated by other DNA sequences in the sample. The J gene is TRBJ1-2, the V gene TRBV28, with 11 bases aligning to TRBD1. V gave up 5 bases and J gave up 1 base; unmatched junction bases: 6. Germline V lookup: CDR1 MDHEN, CDR2 SYDVKM. The CDR3 sequence is 16 residues long. The CDR3 DNA is TGTGCCAGCAGTCTCTCCGGGACAGGGGGTAACTATGGCTACACCTTC. Translating it yields CASSLSGTGGNYGYTF.

The chain is built from TRBV10-2 and TRBJ1-5, with no clear D. This CDR3 has 14 amino acids. V lost 6 bases and J 0 bases, leaving 9 bases between the germline ends. Germline V gives CDR1 WSHSY, CDR2 SAAADI. Here the CDR3 DNA reads TGCGCCAGCAGCCCGACAAATAGCAATCAGCCCCAGCATTTT. Amino acids: CASSPTNSNQPQHF.

V usage is TRBV29-1 and J usage is TRBJ2-5; TRBD2 is a possible D gene (6 bases). CDR3 size: 13 residues. From germline, CDR1 is SQVTM and CDR2 ANQGSEA. Trimming stripped 4 bases from V and 4 bases from J, with 13 bases between. As DNA, the CDR3 is TGCAGCGTTGTCGGGGGTGCGTTAGAGACCCAGTACTTC. Translated, it gives CSVVGGALETQYF.

In nucleotides, the CDR3 is TGTGCCAGCAGTGGACTAGCGGGAGCCTACAATGAGCAGTTCTTC. The encoded protein is CASSGLAGAYNEQFF. V is TRBV2 and J is TRBJ2-1; 12 nucleotides agree with TRBD2. Losses at the gene ends were 4 bases for V and 2 bases for J; bases not matched to a gene: 0. The CDR3 runs 15 residues. The germline V gene encodes CDR1 SNHLY and CDR2 FYNNEI.

The chain uses TRBV5-1 and TRBJ2-7, with 14 nucleotides matching TRBD2. The V gene's germline CDR1 is SGHRS and CDR2 YFSETQ. The trim removed 0 bases at V and 2 bases at J, leaving 1 base unmatched. The CDR3 is 16 amino acids. The CDR3 is CASSLGGLAGAYEQYV. For the CDR3, the DNA is TGCGCCAGCAGCTTGGGGGGACTAGCGGGAGCCTACGAGCAGTACGTC.

V is TRBV28 and J is TRBJ1-3; no reliable D call. This CDR3 has 15 amino acids. Germline V gene lookup returns CDR1 MDHEN and CDR2 SYDVKM. V gave up 2 bases and J gave up 0 bases, with 8 bases separating them. CDR3 in DNA: TGTGCCAGCAGTTTAGCACAAGTCTCTGGAAACACCATATATTTT. It encodes CASSLAQVSGNTIYF.

J is TRBJ2-5 and V is TRBV28; D is undetermined. The V end was cut by 3 bases, the J end by 5 bases, with 13 bases between. Germline V gene data show CDR1 as MDHEN and CDR2 as SYDVKM. The CDR3 length is 14 residues. Here the CDR3 reads CASSFWALVETQYF. The CDR3 nucleotides read TGTGCCAGCAGTTTTTGGGCCTTGGTGGAGACCCAGTACTTC.